These 8 T cell receptor beta chains were all obtained from the same sample, sequenced in a study of cytomegalovirus exposure and HLA in healthy donors. 60 Vbeta and 13 Jbeta primers were used in PCR. Produced via immunoSEQ multiplex PCR; TCRdb's table is partial and in-frame only. The table has approximately 76,000 clones, 70% to 85% seen once. Sequencing was done on a sample of PBMCs. Source of these receptors: a man younger than 40 in good health and CMV-seronegative.

The chain is built from TRBV18 and TRBJ2-7; 12 nucleotides line up with TRBD2. The V and J ends lost 1 base and 0 bases, in that order; junction bases with no gene match: 10. CDR1 KGHSH and CDR2 LQKENI come from the germline V gene. The CDR3 loop spans 19 amino acids. As DNA, the CDR3 is TGTGCCAGCTCACCACTCGGAGGACTAGCGGGGTCGAGCTCCTACGAGCAGTACTTC. This encodes CASSPLGGLAGSSSYEQYF.

The rearrangement joins TRBV6-5 to TRBJ2-5; 7 nucleotides match TRBD1. Germline V gene sequence: CDR1 MNHEY, CDR2 SVGAGI. This CDR3 contains 15 residues. The ends lost 5 bases at V and 4 bases at J; junction bases unmatched: 10. CDR3 sequence: CASSGRDRGGETQYF. The CDR3, as DNA: TGTGCCAGCAGTGGCAGGGACAGAGGGGGAGAGACCCAGTACTTC.

V and J are TRBV7-6 and TRBJ2-3, with D unresolved. The V and J ends lost 1 base and 0 bases respectively, with 5 bases between them. CDR1 and CDR2 (germline): SGHVS, FNYEAQ. CDR3 length equals 14 residues. This CDR3 reads CASSLESSTDTQYF. The DNA for the CDR3 is TGTGCCAGCAGCTTAGAGAGTAGCACAGATACGCAGTATTTT.

This chain uses TRBV19 with TRBJ2-1; 9 bases agree with TRBD1. Germline V lookup: CDR1 LNHDA, CDR2 SQIVND (reference sequence). The CDR3 contains 16 residues. V was clipped by 4 bases and J by 1 base; unmatched bases: 5. The chain's CDR3 is CASSTSGTGSYNEQFF. CDR3 DNA sequence: TGTGCCAGTAGTACTTCCGGGACAGGGTCCTACAATGAGCAGTTCTTC.

The V gene is TRBV5-1, the J gene TRBJ2-3; TRBD2 matches 14 bases. CDR3 length: 17 amino acids. Germline V gives CDR1 SGHRS, CDR2 YFSETQ. After removal of 0 bases from V and 2 bases from J, the junction contained 2 bases not matched to a gene. CDR3 amino acids: CASSLGTSGGPTDTQYF. The CDR3 nucleotides read TGCGCCAGCAGCTTGGGGACTAGCGGGGGGCCCACAGATACGCAGTATTTT.

This chain links TRBV2 with TRBJ1-1, with 10 bases fitting TRBD1. This CDR3 is 16 amino acids long. The ends lost 9 bases at V and 1 base at J; junction bases unmatched: 11. The germline V gene encodes CDR1 SNHLY and CDR2 FYNNEI. This CDR3 is CASRRDRGLRNTEAFF. CDR3 coding DNA: TGTGCCAGTCGGCGGGACAGGGGATTAAGGAACACTGAAGCTTTCTTT.

This clone was observed once. The V gene is TRBV29-1, the J gene TRBJ2-1; TRBD1 matches 8 bases. The CDR3 covers 20 residues. The V gene end was trimmed by 2 bases and the J gene end by 1 base; junction bases not matched to a gene: 19. From germline, CDR1 is SQVTM and CDR2 ANQGSEA. CDR3 nucleotide sequence: TGCAGCGTTGAAAGGTCGAGAGGGCAGGGGGCTAGGGGGTCCTACAATGAGCAGTTCTTC. Amino acids: CSVERSRGQGARGSYNEQFF.

This rearrangement joins TRBV28 to TRBJ2-1; 7 nucleotides match TRBD2. CDR3 length: 14 residues. In germline, CDR1 is MDHEN, CDR2 SYDVKM. The J segment lost 2 bases and the V segment lost 8 bases, leaving 6 bases of the junction unmatched. CDR3 bases: TGTGCCAGCGGATTAGCGGGTACCTACAATGAGCAGTTCTTC. Translated: CASGLAGTYNEQFF.